This T cell receptor (beta chain) was recovered during a study of response to subunit inactivated influenza vaccine. Regarding the study as a whole: Authors proposed each seasonal influenza vaccination draws in few new T cells.

MiXCR, applied by TCRdb to the RT-PCR reads, yields one record per CDR3 protein. The sample consists of 160,000 or so distinct CDR3 sequences, approximately 11% of them appearing once. The CDR3 has 16 amino acids. Germline V CDR1 and CDR2: SGHRS, YFSETQ. Trimming took 4 bases from V and 1 from J; bases not matched to a gene: 7. This clonotype was counted between two and nine times. The antigen is not known. The clonotype comes from a man aged 50 to 59 who received an inactivated influenza vaccine. This sample comprised non-naive T cells sorted from PBMCs, obtained roughly 47 days after vaccination. The chain combines TRBV5-1 with TRBJ2-3, with 9 bases matching TRBD2. The CDR3 protein is CASSDGTSSRTDTQYF. CDR3 nucleotides: TGCGCCAGCAGCGATGGGACTAGCAGTCGCACAGATACGCAGTATTTT.